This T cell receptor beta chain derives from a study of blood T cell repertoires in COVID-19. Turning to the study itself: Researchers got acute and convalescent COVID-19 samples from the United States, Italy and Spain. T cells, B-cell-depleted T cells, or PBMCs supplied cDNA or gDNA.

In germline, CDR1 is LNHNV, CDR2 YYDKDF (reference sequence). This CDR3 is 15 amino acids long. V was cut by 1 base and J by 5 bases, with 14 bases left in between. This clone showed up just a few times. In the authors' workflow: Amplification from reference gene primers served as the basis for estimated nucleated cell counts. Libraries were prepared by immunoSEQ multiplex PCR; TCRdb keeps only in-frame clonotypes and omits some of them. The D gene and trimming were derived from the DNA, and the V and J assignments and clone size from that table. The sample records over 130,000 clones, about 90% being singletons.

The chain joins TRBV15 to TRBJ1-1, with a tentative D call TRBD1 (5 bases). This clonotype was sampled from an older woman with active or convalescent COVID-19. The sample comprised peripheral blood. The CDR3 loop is CATSRVQAAGTEAFF. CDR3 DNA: TGTGCCACCAGCAGAGTACAGGCCGCGGGGACTGAAGCTTTCTTT.